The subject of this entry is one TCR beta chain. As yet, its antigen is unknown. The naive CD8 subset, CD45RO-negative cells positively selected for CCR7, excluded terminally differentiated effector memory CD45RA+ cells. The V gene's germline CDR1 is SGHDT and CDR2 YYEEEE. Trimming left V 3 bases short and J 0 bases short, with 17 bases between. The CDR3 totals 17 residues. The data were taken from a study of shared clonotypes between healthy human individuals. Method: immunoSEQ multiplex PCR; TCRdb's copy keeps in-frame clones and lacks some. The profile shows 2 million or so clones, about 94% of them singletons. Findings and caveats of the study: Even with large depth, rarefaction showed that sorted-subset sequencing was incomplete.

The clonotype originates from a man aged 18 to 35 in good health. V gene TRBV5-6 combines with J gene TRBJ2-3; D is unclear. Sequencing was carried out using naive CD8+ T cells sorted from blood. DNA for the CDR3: TGTGCCAGCAGCTCATACCCGCAGATAACTAGCACAGATACGCAGTATTTT. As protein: CASSSYPQITSTDTQYF.